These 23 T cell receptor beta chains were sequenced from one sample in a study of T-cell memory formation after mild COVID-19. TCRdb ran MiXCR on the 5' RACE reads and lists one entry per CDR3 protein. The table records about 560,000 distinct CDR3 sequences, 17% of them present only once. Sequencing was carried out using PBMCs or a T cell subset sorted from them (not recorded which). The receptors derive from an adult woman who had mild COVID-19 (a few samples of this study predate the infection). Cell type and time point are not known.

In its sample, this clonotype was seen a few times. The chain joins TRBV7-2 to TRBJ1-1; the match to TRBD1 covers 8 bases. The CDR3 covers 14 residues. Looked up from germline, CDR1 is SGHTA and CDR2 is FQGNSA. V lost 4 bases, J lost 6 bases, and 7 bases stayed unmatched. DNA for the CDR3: TGTGCCAGCAGCTGGGGACAGGTCGGGGCTGAAGCTTTCTTT. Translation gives CASSWGQVGAEAFF.

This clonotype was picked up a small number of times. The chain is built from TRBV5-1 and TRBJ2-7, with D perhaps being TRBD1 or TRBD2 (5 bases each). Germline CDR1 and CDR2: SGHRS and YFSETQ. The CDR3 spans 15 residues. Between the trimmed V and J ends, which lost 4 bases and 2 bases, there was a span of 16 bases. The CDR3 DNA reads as TGCGCCAGCAGCGATCCGGGACGGAGTACCTACGAGCAGTACTTC. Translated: CASSDPGRSTYEQYF.

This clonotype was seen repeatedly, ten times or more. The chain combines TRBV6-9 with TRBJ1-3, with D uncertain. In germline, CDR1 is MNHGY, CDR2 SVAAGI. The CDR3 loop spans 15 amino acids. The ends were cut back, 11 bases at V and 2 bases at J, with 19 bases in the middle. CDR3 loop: CASRGDLPAGNTIYF. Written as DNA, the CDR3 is TGTGCCTCTCGGGGTGACTTACCAGCTGGAAACACCATATATTTT.

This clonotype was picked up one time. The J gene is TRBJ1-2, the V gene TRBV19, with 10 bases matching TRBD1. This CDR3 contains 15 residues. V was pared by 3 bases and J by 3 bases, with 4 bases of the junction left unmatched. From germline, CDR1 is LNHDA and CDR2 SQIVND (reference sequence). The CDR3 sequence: CASSMTDRGYYGYTF. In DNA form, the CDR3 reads TGTGCCAGTAGTATGACGGACAGGGGGTACTATGGCTACACCTTC.

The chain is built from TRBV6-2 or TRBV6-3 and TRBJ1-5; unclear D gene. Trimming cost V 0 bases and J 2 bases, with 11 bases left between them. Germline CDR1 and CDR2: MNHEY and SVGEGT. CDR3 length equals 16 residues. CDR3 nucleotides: TGTGCCAGCAGTTACTCGTCGAGGGTTCGCAATCAGCCCCAGCATTTT. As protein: CASSYSSRVRNQPQHF.

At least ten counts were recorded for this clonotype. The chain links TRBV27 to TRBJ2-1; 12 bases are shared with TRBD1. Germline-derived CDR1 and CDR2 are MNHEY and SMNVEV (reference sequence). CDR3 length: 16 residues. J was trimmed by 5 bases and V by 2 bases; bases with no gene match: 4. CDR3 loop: CASSLPGTGGNNEQFF. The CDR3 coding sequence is TGTGCCAGCAGTTTACCCGGGACAGGGGGCAACAATGAGCAGTTCTTC.

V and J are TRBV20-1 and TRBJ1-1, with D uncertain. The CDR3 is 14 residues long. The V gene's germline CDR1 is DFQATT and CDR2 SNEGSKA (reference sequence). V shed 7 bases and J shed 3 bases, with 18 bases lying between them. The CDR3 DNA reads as TGCAGTGTTCCTCAGCCGGGCTTGGACACTGAAGCTTTCTTT. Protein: CSVPQPGLDTEAFF.

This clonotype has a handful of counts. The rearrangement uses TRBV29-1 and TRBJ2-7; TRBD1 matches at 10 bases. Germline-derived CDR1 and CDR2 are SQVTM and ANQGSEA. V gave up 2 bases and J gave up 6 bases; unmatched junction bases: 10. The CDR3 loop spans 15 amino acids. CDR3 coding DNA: TGCAGCGTTGAAACGCGGGGGGACAGGGGAGGCGAGCAGTACTTC. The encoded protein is CSVETRGDRGGEQYF.

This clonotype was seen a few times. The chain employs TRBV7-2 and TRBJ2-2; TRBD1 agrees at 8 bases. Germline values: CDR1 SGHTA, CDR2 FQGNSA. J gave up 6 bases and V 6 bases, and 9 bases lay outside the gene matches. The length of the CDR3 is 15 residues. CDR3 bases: TGTGCCAGCAGGGAGGACAGGGAAGGGGCCGGGGAGCTGTTTTTT. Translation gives CASREDREGAGELFF. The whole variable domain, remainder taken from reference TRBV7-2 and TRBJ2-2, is GAGVSQSPSNKVTEKGKDVELRCDPISGHTALYWYRQSLGQGLEFLIYFQGNSAPDKSGLPSDRFSAERTGGSVSTLTIQRTQQEDSAVYLCASREDREGAGELFFGEGSRLTVL.

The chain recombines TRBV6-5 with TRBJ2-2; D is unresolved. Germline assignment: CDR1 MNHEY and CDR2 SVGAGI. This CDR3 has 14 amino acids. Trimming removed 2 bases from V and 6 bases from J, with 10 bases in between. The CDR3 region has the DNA TGTGCCAGCAGTTACGGCCTTGGGGCCGGGGAGCTGTTTTTT. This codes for CASSYGLGAGELFF.

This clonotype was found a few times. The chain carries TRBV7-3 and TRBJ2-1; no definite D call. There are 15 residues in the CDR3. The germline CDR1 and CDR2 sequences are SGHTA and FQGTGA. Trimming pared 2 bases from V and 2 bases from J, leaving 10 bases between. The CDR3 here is CASSLQELPYNEQFF. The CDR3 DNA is TGTGCCAGCAGCTTACAAGAGCTTCCCTACAATGAGCAGTTCTTC. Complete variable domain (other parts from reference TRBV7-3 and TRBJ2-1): GAGVSQTPSNKVTEKGKYVELRCDPISGHTALYWYRQSLGQGPEFLIYFQGTGAADDSGLPNDRFFAVRPEGSVSTLKIQRTERGDSAVYLCASSLQELPYNEQFFGPGTRLTVL.

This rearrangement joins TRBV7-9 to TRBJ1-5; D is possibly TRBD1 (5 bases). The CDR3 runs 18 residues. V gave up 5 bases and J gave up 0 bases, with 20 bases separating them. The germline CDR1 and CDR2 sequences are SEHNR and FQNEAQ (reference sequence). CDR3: CASSPGRPDSYSNQPQHF. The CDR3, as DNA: TGTGCCAGCAGCCCGGGACGGCCGGATTCATATAGCAATCAGCCCCAGCATTTT.

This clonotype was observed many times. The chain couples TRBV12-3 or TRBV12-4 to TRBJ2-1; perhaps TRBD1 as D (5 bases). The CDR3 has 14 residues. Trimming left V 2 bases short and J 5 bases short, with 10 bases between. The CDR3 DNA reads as TGTGCCAGCAGTTTACCTCAGGGTAACAATGAGCAGTTCTTC. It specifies CASSLPQGNNEQFF.

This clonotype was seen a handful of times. The chain's CDR3 is CAWRLSRDPGEQYF. The CDR3 DNA reads as TGTGCCTGGAGACTGAGCCGGGACCCCGGGGAGCAGTACTTC. The gene calls are TRBV30 and TRBJ2-7; the D call may be TRBD1 or TRBD2 (5 bases each). The V end lost 3 bases, the J end lost 7 bases, and 19 bases lay between the germline ends. CDR1 and CDR2 (germline): GTSNPN, SVGIG (reference sequence). CDR3 length: 14 amino acids.

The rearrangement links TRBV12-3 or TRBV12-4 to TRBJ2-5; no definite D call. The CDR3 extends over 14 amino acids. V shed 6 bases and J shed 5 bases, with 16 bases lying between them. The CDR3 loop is CASRLSWVRETQYF. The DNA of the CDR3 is TGTGCCAGCAGATTGAGCTGGGTGCGGGAGACCCAGTACTTC.

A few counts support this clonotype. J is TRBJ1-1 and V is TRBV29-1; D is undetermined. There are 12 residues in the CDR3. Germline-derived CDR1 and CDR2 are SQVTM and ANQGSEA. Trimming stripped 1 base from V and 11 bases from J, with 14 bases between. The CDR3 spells CSVEANTSEAFF. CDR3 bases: TGCAGCGTTGAAGCGAACACCTCCGAGGCTTTCTTT.

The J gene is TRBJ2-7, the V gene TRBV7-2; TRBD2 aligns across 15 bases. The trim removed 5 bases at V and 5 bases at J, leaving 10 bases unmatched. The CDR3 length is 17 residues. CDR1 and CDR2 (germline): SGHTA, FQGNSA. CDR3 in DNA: TGTGCCAGCAGCCAAGGACTAGCGGGAGGGCCAGGGGACGAGCAGTACTTC. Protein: CASSQGLAGGPGDEQYF. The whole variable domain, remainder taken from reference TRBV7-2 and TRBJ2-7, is GAGVSQSPSNKVTEKGKDVELRCDPISGHTALYWYRQSLGQGLEFLIYFQGNSAPDKSGLPSDRFSAERTGGSVSTLTIQRTQQEDSAVYLCASSQGLAGGPGDEQYFGPGTRLTVT.

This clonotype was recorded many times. The CDR3 is CSARSDRGGLEQYF. As DNA, the CDR3 is TGCAGTGCTAGGTCAGACAGGGGCGGGCTGGAGCAGTACTTC. This chain links TRBV20-1 with TRBJ2-7, with 8 bases that match TRBD1. This CDR3 contains 14 residues. The germline V gene has CDR1 DFQATT and CDR2 SNEGSKA (reference sequence). Trimming at V came to 3 bases and at J to 7 bases, leaving 11 bases not matched to a gene.

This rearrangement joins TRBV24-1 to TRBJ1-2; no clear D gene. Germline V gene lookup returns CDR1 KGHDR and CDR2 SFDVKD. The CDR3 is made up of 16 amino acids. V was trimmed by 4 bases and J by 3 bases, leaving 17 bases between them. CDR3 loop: CATSDSSIAGDYGYTF. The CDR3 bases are TGTGCCACCAGTGACTCATCAATCGCCGGGGACTATGGCTACACCTTC.

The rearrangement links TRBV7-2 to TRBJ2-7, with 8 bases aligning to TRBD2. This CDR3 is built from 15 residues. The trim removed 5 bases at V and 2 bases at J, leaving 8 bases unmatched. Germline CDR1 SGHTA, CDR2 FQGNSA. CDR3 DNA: TGTGCCAGCAGCCACCGACTAGCGCAGGCCTACGAGCAGTACTTC. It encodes CASSHRLAQAYEQYF.

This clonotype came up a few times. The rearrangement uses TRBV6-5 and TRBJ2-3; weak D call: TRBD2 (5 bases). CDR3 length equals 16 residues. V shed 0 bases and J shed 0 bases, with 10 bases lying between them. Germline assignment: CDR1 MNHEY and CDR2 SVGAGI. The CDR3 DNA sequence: TGTGCCAGCAGTTACTCTCTAGCCCAAAGCACAGATACGCAGTATTTT. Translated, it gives CASSYSLAQSTDTQYF.

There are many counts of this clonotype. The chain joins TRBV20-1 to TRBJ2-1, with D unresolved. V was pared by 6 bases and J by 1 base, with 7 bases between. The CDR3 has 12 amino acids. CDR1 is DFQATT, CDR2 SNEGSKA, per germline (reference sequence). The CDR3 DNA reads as TGCAGTGCCCTCAGGTCCTACAATGAGCAGTTCTTC. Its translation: CSALRSYNEQFF.

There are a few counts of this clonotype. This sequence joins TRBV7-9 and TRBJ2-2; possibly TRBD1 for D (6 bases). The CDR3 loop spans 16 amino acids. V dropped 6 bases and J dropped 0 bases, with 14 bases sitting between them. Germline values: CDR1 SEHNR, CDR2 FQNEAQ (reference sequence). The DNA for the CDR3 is TGTGCCAGCAGACCCGCCGGGACAACGAACACCGGGGAGCTGTTTTTT. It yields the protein CASRPAGTTNTGELFF.